This T cell receptor (beta chain) was sequenced during a study of tumor-infiltrating lymphocytes in oesophageal squamous cell carcinoma. One entry per CDR3 protein, called by TCRdb with MiXCR from the PCR reads. The sample consists of some 20,000 distinct CDR3 sequences, less than 50% of them appearing once. The V gene end was trimmed by 4 bases and the J gene end by 7 bases; junction bases not matched to a gene: 9. Germline V gene lookup returns CDR1 ENHRY and CDR2 SYGVKD. CDR3 length equals 17 residues. Sequencing used normal esophageal tissue next to the tumor. This sequence was found in a female donor with esophageal squamous cell carcinoma. V is TRBV10-3 and J is TRBJ2-1; TRBD2 agrees at 14 bases. The CDR3 is CAISAGLAGVVGNEQFF. DNA of the CDR3: TGTGCCATCAGTGCGGGACTAGCGGGAGTAGTTGGGAATGAGCAGTTCTTC.